This T cell receptor (beta chain) is from a study of cytomegalovirus exposure and HLA in healthy donors (TCRdb year 2017). With respect to the entire study: According to an earlier analysis of 550 to 700 of the donors, about 179 million T cells yielded over 100 million unique TCR beta sequences and around 300 Gb of sequence data. Typing coverage differed by locus: A, B, C, DRB1 and DQB1 were typed in about 620-640 donors, DQA1 in approximately 520, DPA1 in some 610, and DPB1 in roughly 450. To predict cytomegalovirus infection status, the study brought together high-throughput TCR immunosequencing, statistical association of individual TCRs with disease status, and machine learning. Class I and class II HLA loci were covered by the typing at four-digit resolution. The study aimed to test whether cataloging public T cell receptors could reveal signatures of past pathogen exposure. A later analysis re-examined previously published TCR beta repertoires from 600 to 700 donors and added high-resolution HLA genotyping to investigate patterns of TCR occurrence. Every repertoire in the discovery cohort had been generated on one and the same sequencing platform. An earlier analysis of 587 of the donors used high-throughput TCR beta sequencing to judge whether each TCR beta V gene segment behaved as functional or pseudogenic. A later genetic analysis used genome-wide SNP genotypes for 398 of the 666 donors, treating that subset as a discovery cohort. The genetic ancestry cluster associated with self-reported Caucasian donors included over 80% of the 300 to 450 genotyped donors. Donor age, sex, ethnicity and CMV serostatus were collected together with the repertoire data. Five DR-DQ haplotypes were treated as single units for association and clustering because of strong linkage in the cohort. Across approximately 420 genotyped donors of the cohort, an average of roughly 200,000 unique TCR beta nucleotide sequences per donor were sequenced, and 15% to 20% of those sequences were non-productive. The T cell repertoires of 666 subjects were profiled by immunosequencing and related to cytomegalovirus serostatus. A separate validation cohort of roughly 130 different subjects was used in addition to the roughly 720-subject first cohort. In the later analysis, no new phenotypic data were used to find candidate immune exposures; instead, reliance was placed on TCR beta sequences and their occurrence across donors. An early release that covered some 640 HLA-typed donors contained around 300 gigabases of sequencing data and about 84 million unique TCR sequences.

The cohort consisted of hundreds of healthy bone marrow donors. All cohort members were sampled while nominally healthy, although unrecorded immune exposures were likely present. The donor was CMV seronegative and belonged to the group of 380 or so seronegative cohort members. A peripheral blood sample was provided by each donor, and peripheral blood mononuclear cells were used for TCR beta sequencing. The Qiagen DNeasy Blood Extraction Kit was used to extract genomic DNA from the blood cell samples. Of note for this clone: Its antigen has not been determined. Base qualities are not provided; no much larger clone lies one nucleotide away.

A distance of 18 bases separates the germline ends of V and J, which lose 5 bases and 1 base respectively. From cysteine to phenylalanine, the CDR3 is 17 amino acids long. Only the CDR3 DNA stays, 51 bases, in frame from base 1. As encoded in the germline V gene, CDR1 is SGHRS while CDR2 is YFSETQ. Study-wide conclusions, independent of this receptor: Presence/absence analyses assumed roughly uniform sequencing depth across donors, an assumption that may not hold. The authors suggested that the approach could potentially be extended to other disease states and immunological phenotypes. Compared with equally common non-associated chains, HLA-associated TCR beta chains in a later analysis were more clonally expanded and had lower generation probabilities. In a later analysis, several top co-occurrence clusters were reported to appear linked to parvovirus B19, influenza, CMV and Epstein-Barr virus. A later genetic analysis associated a missense DCLRE1C variant with V-gene and J-gene trimming of TCR beta chains, and an independent cohort replicated the association. Because the 87-base-pair reads could not distinguish some IMGT-functional V segments, including TRBV6-2 and TRBV6-3, those segments were excluded. Cytomegalovirus status was reported to be diagnosed by the classifier with high specificity and sensitivity in both the original and validation cohorts. Only TCR beta chains were sequenced in this cohort, and the absence of alpha or paired-chain data limited detectable features. Linkage disequilibrium might explain the correlated functional status among segregating V segments, but an unknown experimental factor could not be excluded. A total of 150 to 200 TCR beta chains were listed by the study as associated with cytomegalovirus. The earlier analysis of approximately 560 of the donors excluded roughly 17 rarely observed V segments, including chromosome 9 orphons, because counts were too low. The sequencing pipeline was judged likely to have produced a cluster of highly shared sequence variants as a technical artifact. While some public TCRs were present in many individuals, most TCR sequences turned up only very rarely across donors. In an earlier analysis of 450 to 750 of the donors, most TCR beta V segments appeared in productive rearrangements about 87% or about 30% of the time, broadly matching IMGT annotations. The only immune exposure information available for the cohort was CMV serostatus. In a later analysis, most CMV-associated TCR beta chains were found to appear HLA-restricted, with HLA associations seemingly driven largely by CMV exposure. A further reported finding was that TCR beta sequences accurately predicted the HLA-A and HLA-B alleles for most subjects in the first cohort. Compared with the 666-donor mean, donors in an Asian-associated ancestry cluster had fewer N-insertions in productive TCRs, according to a later genetic analysis. In vitro tests confirmed that three of the cytomegalovirus-associated TCR beta chains recognize cytomegalovirus antigens. Because HLA typing was unavailable for some donors at each locus, only the typed subset was used in association tests. In a later analysis, TCR association rates were found to vary across HLA loci, with the most associated TCRs seen for DRB1 alleles and the fewest for HLA-C alleles. Strong co-occurrence of HLA alleles, especially DR and DQ, made assigning TCR associations to individual alleles difficult. A later analysis associated 15,000 or so TCR beta sequences with specific HLA alleles at a false discovery rate of 0.05.

Receptors were amplified or captured by the immunoSEQ multiplex PCR assay. The multiplex PCR relied on a mix of 60 forward primers for TCR Vbeta segments and 13 reverse primers for TCR Jbeta segments. The CDR3 region of rearranged TCR beta genes was amplified from genomic DNA by a multiplex PCR assay. Amplified TCR beta libraries were sequenced as 87-base-pair reads on the Illumina HiSeq System. Under the source paper's analysis protocol: A later analysis counted around 72 million unique TCR beta chains across the 500 to 850 repertoires, and roughly 9.9 million of these chains were shared by at least two donors. Raw reads were error-corrected and collapsed into unique sequences by a nearest-neighbor algorithm in which closely related sequences were merged to remove PCR and sequencing errors. To assign V, D and J gene segments, CDR3 sequences were aligned to IMGT reference sequences. Each retained sequence needed at least a six-nucleotide match to both a V gene segment and a J gene segment. Rearrangements were called productive when the CDR3 lacked stop codons and stayed in frame with V and J; all others were non-productive. Following IMGT convention, CDR3 was defined as the stretch from the second conserved V-encoded cysteine up to the conserved J-encoded phenylalanine. In an earlier analysis of more than 550 of the donors, sequences lacking an unambiguous match to a single V gene segment were excluded. An earlier analysis of roughly 590 of the donors called V segments functional above 56.7% productive rearrangements and segregating when the between-donor standard deviation exceeded 5%. A statistical classification framework was built for diagnosing cytomegalovirus status from the catalog of TCR beta chain sequences. V and J gene assignment, in a later analysis, came from comparing TCR nucleotide sequences with IMGT/GENE-DB human TR gene sequences. Using the TCRdist pipeline, a later analysis assigned CDR3 sequences along with most-parsimonious VDJ recombination scenarios. In a later analysis, each TCR beta chain was defined by its CDR3 amino acid sequence together with its V-gene family, and reads without a unique V-gene family were excluded. A later analysis removed 500 to 600 highly shared, low-generation-probability nucleotide sequences to deal with suspected cross-contamination and a sequencing artifact. For each public chain, a later analysis derived a clonal expansion index from normalized ranks of inferred template counts within each repertoire. In a later analysis, generation probabilities were computed with a VDJ recombination model fitted to out-of-frame rearrangements, and the resulting probabilities were checked against IGoR. In a later analysis, hypergeometric tests were used to score TCR-TCR, TCR-HLA and TCR-CMV co-occurrence, with a repertoire-size bias correction applied to TCR pairs. In a later analysis, false discovery rates were estimated by permuting HLA or CMV assignments 20 times. In a later analysis, co-occurring TCRs were grouped using DBSCAN, and TCRdist sequence similarity was added for clustering within HLA-allele-positive subsets. Repertoires with fewer than 30,000 or more than 120,000 public chains were left out of co-occurrence clustering, as were four to six repertoires with anomalous nucleotide sharing. This is the immuneACCESS table as TCRdb keeps it, with only in-frame sequences that have V and J called. A part of the clones is gone; compared with another copy, unresolved V genes explain less than half, and the rest is unexplained. Clone size and V and J calls were adopted from that table, with D and trimming inferred from the DNA. Recorded for this sample are fewer than 250,000 clones; around 87% of them occurred a single time. Of the sample, about 1.2% falls within the top ten clones.

Material for sequencing was PBMCs. Recombination joined TRBV5-1 with TRBJ1-4, and TRBD1 may be the D gene, going by 5 matching bases. The TCR was taken from a man aged 25-45 years in good health and CMV-seronegative. CDR3 region: CASSPEGGAGTNEKLFF. The nucleotide sequence reads TGCGCCAGCAGTCCTGAAGGAGGGGCAGGAACTAATGAAAAACTGTTTTTT.